These T cell receptor beta chains were read from a single sample in a study of cytomegalovirus exposure and HLA in healthy donors. This table comes from immunoSEQ multiplex PCR, and its TCRdb copy is limited to in-frame clones, with some not included. The sample carries approximately 190,000 clones, roughly 84% recorded once. The sequenced sample was PBMCs. The receptors originated from a man aged 18 to 29 in good health and CMV-seropositive. Both conserved end residues are part of each CDR3. The order of the fields is J gene, clone size, D gene, V gene, CDR3 DNA, CDR3 protein. The D gene is left open where the match is weak. Size is stated for part of the rows, as once, few or many counts, or as a class when the clone is expanded.

TRBJ2-1,.,TRBD2,TRBV9,TGTGCCAGCAGCGTAGGGACTAGCGGGCTCTCCTACAATGAGCAGTTCTTC,CASSVGTSGLSYNEQFF
TRBJ1-5,.,.,TRBV28,TGTGCCCTCCGGCCAGGGATGAGCAATCAGCCCCAGCATTTT,CALRPGMSNQPQHF
TRBJ2-7,.,.,TRBV29-1,TGCAGCGTTGAATGGCAGGGTGGAGAGCAGTACTTC,CSVEWQGGEQYF
TRBJ2-7,.,.,TRBV4-3,TGCGCCAGCAGCCAAGGGGTACGGGGGTACGAGCAGTACTTC,CASSQGVRGYEQYF
TRBJ2-3,.,TRBD2,TRBV28,TGTGCCAGCACGGCGGGAGACCACCCGACAGATACGCAGTATTTT,CASTAGDHPTDTQYF
TRBJ2-3,.,TRBD1,TRBV6-1,TGTGCCAGCAGTGAACCGGCAGGGGGAGCCCTCGGGCGAGATACGCAGTATTTT,CASSEPAGGALGRDTQYF
TRBJ1-4,.,.,TRBV6-5,TGTGCCAGCAGTTCCGGGGGGCGAGATGAAAAACTGTTTTTT,CASSSGGRDEKLFF
TRBJ2-5,.,.,TRBV4-3,TGCGCCAGCAGCCAAGATGCCCCCGGAGAGACCCAGTACTTC,CASSQDAPGETQYF
TRBJ2-7,.,TRBD2,TRBV4-1,TGCGCCAGCAGCCAGCCCACTAGCGGGAGCAATTTCGAGCAGTACTTC,CASSQPTSGSNFEQYF
TRBJ1-5,.,TRBD1,TRBV9,TGTGCCAGCAGCGAAGGACAGGGGCTAAATCAGCCCCAGCATTTT,CASSEGQGLNQPQHF
TRBJ2-4,few,TRBD2,TRBV15,TGTGCCACCAGCAGAGACGCGGGAGAGGGGAACATTCAGTACTTC,CATSRDAGEGNIQYF
TRBJ1-1,.,.,TRBV12-5,TGTGCTAGTGGTTTGGAGCAGTCGGGTAGGAACACTGAAGCTTTCTTT,CASGLEQSGRNTEAFF
TRBJ1-5,few,TRBD1,TRBV6-5,TGTGCCAGCAGTACCGGACAGGGACTATGGCCCCAGCATTTT,CASSTGQGLWPQHF
TRBJ2-1,.,.,TRBV7-9,TGTGCCAGCAGCCCTTCGAGACTAGGCCCCGCGGATGAGCAGTTCTTC,CASSPSRLGPADEQFF
TRBJ1-1,.,TRBD1,TRBV5-1,TGCGCCAGCAGCTCACAGGGGGCTCGCACTGAAGCTTTCTTT,CASSSQGARTEAFF
TRBJ2-3,.,TRBD2,TRBV6-5,TGTGCCAGCAGTTACTCTATAGCGGGACTGACAGATACGCAGTATTTT,CASSYSIAGLTDTQYF
TRBJ2-7,.,TRBD2,TRBV4-2,TGTGCCAGCAGCCAGGGACGTTTGCGGGAGGCCTCCTACGAGCAGTACTTC,CASSQGRLREASYEQYF
TRBJ2-2,.,TRBD2,TRBV30,TGTGCCCACCCACTAGCGGCGAACACCGGGGAGCTGTTTTTT,CAHPLAANTGELFF
TRBJ1-5,.,.,TRBV27,TGTGCCAGCAGTTTAATGCAGGGAGGGAATCAGCCCCAGCATTTT,CASSLMQGGNQPQHF
TRBJ1-1,.,.,TRBV29-1,TGCAGCGGGGAGCTGGCGGGCACTGAAGCTTTCTTT,CSGELAGTEAFF
TRBJ1-1,once,.,TRBV11-2,TGTGCCAGCAGCCCCACGCGGGGGAACACTGAAGCTTTCTTT,CASSPTRGNTEAFF
TRBJ2-3,once,.,TRBV27,TGTGCCACCTTAGATCTCGGGGACACAGATACGCAGTATTTT,CATLDLGDTDTQYF
TRBJ1-5,.,TRBD1,TRBV7-2,TGTGCCAGCAGCTTAGGGGGGACAGGGAGTAGCAATCAGCCCCAGCATTTT,CASSLGGTGSSNQPQHF
TRBJ1-1,.,TRBD1,TRBV19,TGTGCCAGTAGGACGGGACAGGGAAGGAACACTGAAGCTTTCTTT,CASRTGQGRNTEAFF
TRBJ2-2,.,.,TRBV6-6,TGTGCCAGCAGTTACTACCAGGGAGGAGGCGGGGAGCTGTTTTTT,CASSYYQGGGGELFF
TRBJ2-1,.,TRBD1,TRBV5-6,TGTGCCAGCAGGGAAGACAGGGACGGCGGGCAGTTCTTC,CASREDRDGGQFF
TRBJ2-6,once,.,TRBV16,TGTGCCAGCAGCCAATCCAGGGTCGAAGGCGTCCTGACTTTC,CASSQSRVEGVLTF
TRBJ2-2,.,.,TRBV30,TGTGCCTGGAGTGTAACGGGGACCGGGGAGCTGTTTTTT,CAWSVTGTGELFF
TRBJ2-1,.,.,TRBV19,TGTGCCAGTAGCTTCGGACAGACTGACTACAATGAGCAGTTCTTC,CASSFGQTDYNEQFF
TRBJ1-1,.,.,TRBV19,TGTGCCAGTAACGGCGGAAACACTGAAGCTTTCTTT,CASNGGNTEAFF
TRBJ2-5,.,TRBD1,TRBV28,TGTGCCAGCTCCGGCATGGGACAGGGATCACAAGAGACCCAGTACTTC,CASSGMGQGSQETQYF
TRBJ2-1,.,TRBD2,TRBV5-4,TGTGCCAGCAGCGCGGGGGGGCTAGCGGGCGGATCCTACAATGAGCAGTTCTTC,CASSAGGLAGGSYNEQFF
TRBJ2-1,.,TRBD2,TRBV28,TGTGCCACACCTAAGCGGGGGTCTAATGAGCAGTTCTTC,CATPKRGSNEQFF
TRBJ2-1,.,TRBD2,TRBV5-1,TGCGCCAGCAGCTTAGGACTAGCTTTTCGCTACAATGAGCAGTTCTTC,CASSLGLAFRYNEQFF
TRBJ2-3,.,TRBD2,TRBV5-6,TGTGCCAGCAGCTTTGGACTAGAGGGCACAGATACGCAGTATTTT,CASSFGLEGTDTQYF
TRBJ2-1,.,TRBD1,TRBV7-8,TGTGCCAGCAGCTCTCCTGGGACAGGTGAAAATGAGCAGTTCTTC,CASSSPGTGENEQFF
TRBJ2-1,.,TRBD2,TRBV5-6,TGTGCCAGCAGGTTTCTAGCGGGAGATCCCTCAAGCTCCTACAATGAGCAGTTCTTC,CASRFLAGDPSSSYNEQFF
TRBJ2-2,.,TRBD1,TRBV6-1,TGTGCCAGCAGTGAGGGACAGGGACCCGGGGAGCTGTTTTTT,CASSEGQGPGELFF
TRBJ2-1,few,TRBD2,TRBV29-1,TGCAGCGTTAGTGGTCTAGCGGCTTCCTCCTACAATGAGCAGTTCTTC,CSVSGLAASSYNEQFF
TRBJ2-7,.,.,TRBV7-3,TGTGCCAGCAGCTTCTCCGGAGGACCTTACGAGCAGTACTTC,CASSFSGGPYEQYF
TRBJ1-1,.,.,TRBV6-1,TGTGCCAGCAATGCGCGGGGGGCGAACACTGAAGCTTTCTTT,CASNARGANTEAFF
TRBJ2-1,.,.,TRBV9,TGTGCCAGCAGCGTTGGAGGAGGCTCCTACAATGAGCAGTTCTTC,CASSVGGGSYNEQFF